This TCR beta chain was obtained from a study of cytomegalovirus exposure and HLA in healthy donors. This clone was observed a single time. 60 Vbeta and 13 Jbeta primers were used in PCR. The assay was immunoSEQ multiplex PCR, and TCRdb's table has in-frame clones only and misses some. The sample includes under 80,000 clones, approximately 71% seen only once; the top ten take about 7%. The CDR3 has 15 amino acids. V trimming: 2 bases; J trimming: 2 bases; junction bases outside the gene matches: 6. CDR1 and CDR2 (germline): MNHNS, SASEGT. Sequencing used PBMCs. The rearrangement joins TRBV6-1 to TRBJ2-7, with 7 bases that match TRBD1. The source is a middle-aged woman in good health and CMV-seronegative. The CDR3 spells CASSESWDSAYEQYF. For the CDR3, the DNA is TGTGCCAGCAGTGAAAGTTGGGACAGCGCCTACGAGCAGTACTTC.